This is a list of T cell receptor beta chains from one sample in a study of glioma-infiltrating T cells after dendritic cell vaccination. Clones were sequenced by immunoSEQ multiplex PCR, and TCRdb holds only the in-frame ones, with some missing. The data contain roughly 100,000 clones, over 80% of them singletons. The sample consisted of blood, taken after dendritic cell vaccination. These receptors all come from a human donor with glioblastoma. The CDR3 runs from the conserved cysteine through the conserved F or W. A D gene is named only where the DNA matches it firmly.

D gene	J gene	V gene	CDR3 protein	CDR3 DNA
TRBD1	TRBJ2-7	TRBV4-3	CASSQGTGVYEQYF	TGCGCCAGCAGCCAGGGGACAGGGGTCTACGAGCAGTACTTC
NA	TRBJ1-1	TRBV6-1	CATLTGLTEAFF	TGTGCCACCTTGACAGGTCTCACTGAAGCTTTCTTT
NA	TRBJ2-5	TRBV19	CASSMSHSETYQETQYF	TGTGCCAGTAGTATGTCCCATAGCGAGACCTACCAAGAGACCCAGTACTTC
TRBD1	TRBJ2-1	TRBV5-1	CASEPGQGNNEQFF	TGCGCCAGCGAGCCGGGACAGGGAAACAATGAGCAGTTCTTC
NA	TRBJ1-3	TRBV10-3	CATRQDGRSGNTIYF	TGTGCCACCCGACAGGACGGTCGCTCTGGAAACACCATATATTTT
NA	TRBJ1-6	TRBV2	CASRNPWDTDSPLHF	TGTGCCAGCAGGAACCCCTGGGACACAGATTCACCCCTCCACTTT
NA	TRBJ1-1	TRBV5-1	CATAWAQNTEAFF	TGCGCCACCGCTTGGGCACAGAACACTGAAGCTTTCTTT
TRBD1	TRBJ1-1	TRBV5-1	CASRQTGDTEAFF	TGCGCCAGCAGGCAAACAGGGGACACTGAAGCTTTCTTT
TRBD1	TRBJ1-2	TRBV29-1	CSVDSNRGGGGYTF	TGCAGCGTTGATTCCAACAGGGGAGGAGGTGGCTACACCTTC
TRBD1	TRBJ2-2	TRBV4-2	CASSLRDRGDGELFF	TGTGCCAGCAGCCTCCGGGACAGGGGTGACGGGGAGCTGTTTTTT
TRBD1	TRBJ2-6	TRBV19	CASIETGNSGANVLTF	TGTGCCAGTATCGAGACAGGGAACTCTGGGGCCAACGTCCTGACTTTC
NA	TRBJ2-7	TRBV5-5	CASSSGHEFYEQYF	TGTGCCAGCAGCTCCGGACACGAGTTCTACGAGCAGTACTTC
TRBD1	TRBJ2-5	TRBV11-2	CASSRDSAKETQYF	TGTGCCAGCAGTCGGGACAGCGCTAAAGAGACCCAGTACTTC
TRBD1	TRBJ1-5	TRBV5-4	CASSNRTGRGQPQHF	TGTGCCAGCAGCAACAGGACAGGGAGAGGGCAGCCCCAGCATTTT
NA	TRBJ1-6	TRBV7-5	CARSPGTENNSPLHF	TGTGCCAGAAGCCCAGGGACAGAAAATAATTCACCCCTCCACTTT